This T cell receptor (beta chain) was observed in a study of blood T cell repertoires in COVID-19. Study information: T cells, B-cell-depleted T cells, or PBMCs provided the cDNA or gDNA that served as material.

Sequenced by immunoSEQ multiplex PCR; TCRdb stores in-frame clones only, minus some. The sample has 400,000 to 450,000 clones; 70% to 90% are singletons. The V end was cut by 3 bases, the J end by 2 bases, with 17 bases between. Per germline, CDR1 MGHRA and CDR2 YSYEKL. This CDR3 comprises 17 residues. What was sequenced was peripheral blood. The sequence derives from a woman in her 50s with COVID-19, enrolled during active disease. This chain joins TRBV4-1 and TRBJ1-5; TRBD1 is a possible D gene (6 bases). The DNA of the CDR3 is TGCGCCAGCAGCCACCCACGAAGCAGGGGTCGCAATCAGCCCCAGCATTTT. The encoded protein is CASSHPRSRGRNQPQHF.